A selection of T cell receptor beta chains follows, all from one sample in a study of blood T cells in healthy people across ages. TCRdb analysed the 5' RACE reads with MiXCR anew, one entry per CDR3 protein. The table has roughly 640,000 distinct CDR3 sequences, approximately 30% seen once; the top ten hold 15% to 18%. Sequenced sample: blood. Receptor source: an elderly woman in good health. Each CDR3 is given with its conserved first and last residue. A D gene is named only where the DNA matches it firmly. Expanded clones get a size class; other rows say once, few or many, or leave the size out.

CDR3aa,CDR3nt,d_gene,j_gene,v_gene,abundance
CSVRRSTNEKLFF,TGCAGTGTCAGACGATCAACTAATGAAAAACTGTTTTTT,NA,TRBJ1-4,TRBV20-1,once
CANSLSSETQYF,TGTGCCAACAGCCTTAGTAGCGAGACCCAGTACTTC,NA,TRBJ2-5,TRBV12-3/TRBV12-4,NA
CASSLEGLANEQYF,TGTGCCAGCAGCTTGGAGGGACTAGCCAATGAGCAGTACTTC,TRBD2,TRBJ2-5,TRBV7-6,NA
CSARDVIAGGGHNEQFF,TGCAGTGCTAGAGATGTAATAGCGGGAGGTGGACACAATGAGCAGTTCTTC,TRBD2,TRBJ2-1,TRBV20-1,NA
CSAPSGWGTGANVLTF,TGCAGTGCCCCGAGCGGATGGGGTACTGGGGCCAACGTCCTGACTTTC,NA,TRBJ2-6,TRBV20-1,many
CASSGAGLNGYTF,TGTGCCAGCAGCGGTGCCGGTTTAAACGGCTACACCTTC,NA,TRBJ1-2,TRBV7-3,NA
CASSFSSEQFF,TGTGCCAGCAGTTTTTCTAGTGAGCAGTTCTTC,NA,TRBJ2-1,TRBV12-3/TRBV12-4,many
CSARVGDYEQYF,TGCAGTGCTAGGGTAGGGGACTACGAGCAGTACTTC,NA,TRBJ2-7,TRBV20-1,few
CASSPTLRVREQYF,TGTGCCAGCAGTCCTACTCTCAGGGTGAGGGAGCAGTACTTC,NA,TRBJ2-7,TRBV28,once
CASSTPLAGEETQYF,TGCGCCAGCAGCACCCCGCTAGCGGGGGAAGAGACCCAGTACTTC,TRBD2,TRBJ2-5,TRBV5-1,many
CASSPNTHRSSYEQYF,TGTGCCAGCAGTCCAAACACCCATCGCAGCTCCTACGAGCAGTACTTC,NA,TRBJ2-7,TRBV12-3/TRBV12-4,many
CASSLAVGSTDTQYF,TGTGCCAGCAGCTTAGCGGTGGGGAGCACAGATACGCAGTATTTT,NA,TRBJ2-3,TRBV7-6,NA
CASRRTGETQYF,TGTGCCAGCAGACGGACAGGGGAGACCCAGTACTTC,TRBD1,TRBJ2-5,TRBV7-2,many
CASSQGAGQSYNEQFF,TGCGCCAGCAGCCAGGGGGCGGGGCAGAGCTACAATGAGCAGTTCTTC,NA,TRBJ2-1,TRBV4-3,many
CASSQEGTFQETQYF,TGCGCCAGCAGCCAAGAGGGGACATTCCAAGAGACCCAGTACTTC,NA,TRBJ2-5,TRBV4-3,many
CASSILGTGVETQYF,TGCGCCAGCAGCATCCTCGGGACAGGGGTCGAGACCCAGTACTTC,TRBD1,TRBJ2-5,TRBV5-1,many
CASAKGWGGAKNIQYF,TGTGCCAGCGCAAAAGGCTGGGGTGGGGCCAAAAACATTCAGTACTTC,NA,TRBJ2-4,TRBV7-2,NA
CASSPGLLVYEQYF,TGTGCCAGCAGCCCGGGACTATTGGTCTACGAGCAGTACTTC,TRBD2,TRBJ2-7,TRBV14,many
CASRASWGFNQPQHF,TGTGCCAGCAGGGCCTCGTGGGGTTTCAATCAGCCCCAGCATTTT,NA,TRBJ1-5,TRBV6-1,few
CSARDPRGNYGYTF,TGCAGTGCTAGAGACCCGAGGGGCAACTATGGCTACACCTTC,NA,TRBJ1-2,TRBV20-1,NA
CASSFQRERGDNEQFF,TGTGCCAGCAGTTTCCAGCGGGAGAGAGGGGACAATGAGCAGTTCTTC,TRBD2,TRBJ2-1,TRBV6-6,NA
CATSDNLSYEQYF,TGTGCCACCAGTGACAACCTATCCTACGAGCAGTACTTC,NA,TRBJ2-7,TRBV24-1,NA
CASTPTVRGGRSYNEQFF,TGTGCCAGCACCCCAACCGTGCGGGGGGGCCGGTCCTACAATGAGCAGTTCTTC,TRBD2,TRBJ2-1,TRBV3-1,many
CASSLEGASRETQYF,TGCGCCAGCAGCTTGGAGGGGGCGTCTCGGGAGACCCAGTACTTC,TRBD1,TRBJ2-5,TRBV5-1,many
CASSQDSNMGGEVVGTF,TGTGCCAGCAGCCAAGACAGTAACATGGGGGGCGAAGTGGTGGGCACCTTC,NA,TRBJ1-2,TRBV4-2,few
CASSIWDRGDSPLHF,TGTGCCAGCAGTATTTGGGACAGGGGAGATTCACCCCTCCACTTT,TRBD1,TRBJ1-6,TRBV6-6,NA
CASSLDRVYNSPLHF,TGTGCCAGCAGCTTAGACAGGGTCTATAATTCACCCCTCCACTTT,NA,TRBJ1-6,TRBV7-2,few
CASSLVVSGRETQYF,TGTGCCAGCAGCTTAGTAGTTAGCGGCCGGGAGACCCAGTACTTC,NA,TRBJ2-5,TRBV7-2,many
CASSFGTQNQPQHF,TGTGCCAGCAGCTTCGGGACACAGAATCAGCCCCAGCATTTT,NA,TRBJ1-5,TRBV7-8,NA
CASSVATGGPTEAFF,TGTGCCAGCAGCGTAGCTACAGGGGGCCCCACTGAAGCTTTCTTT,TRBD1,TRBJ1-1,TRBV9,NA
CASSLFSVNEQFF,TGTGCCAGCAGTTTATTTTCCGTCAATGAGCAGTTCTTC,NA,TRBJ2-1,TRBV27,many
CASSKGLKPNEQFF,TGTGCCAGCAGCAAGGGACTCAAACCCAATGAGCAGTTCTTC,NA,TRBJ2-1,TRBV7-2,NA
CASSLRTGGPGELFF,TGTGCCAGCAGCCTCAGGACAGGGGGCCCCGGGGAGCTGTTTTTT,TRBD1,TRBJ2-2,TRBV7-2,few
CASGLFPTSGGMTGNEQFF,TGTGCTAGTGGTTTGTTCCCGACTAGCGGGGGAATGACAGGCAATGAGCAGTTCTTC,TRBD2,TRBJ2-1,TRBV12-5,many
CATSKRPIQGRTDTQYF,TGTGCCACCAGCAAACGACCCATACAGGGCCGCACAGATACGCAGTATTTT,NA,TRBJ2-3,TRBV15,many
CASSQSPGGSYGYTF,TGTGCCAGCAGCCAATCTCCAGGGGGCAGCTATGGCTACACCTTC,TRBD1,TRBJ1-2,TRBV16,NA
CASSDSRGNQPQHF,TGTGCCAGCAGTGATTCACGGGGGAATCAGCCCCAGCATTTT,NA,TRBJ1-5,TRBV6-1,many
CASSLEAINNEQFF,TGCGCCAGCAGCTTGGAGGCTATAAACAATGAGCAGTTCTTC,NA,TRBJ2-1,TRBV5-1,NA
CASSVATHNEQFF,TGTGCCAGCAGCGTAGCGACCCACAATGAGCAGTTCTTC,NA,TRBJ2-1,TRBV9,few
CASSFRGQSNYGYTF,TGTGCCAGCAGTTTTAGGGGACAGTCTAACTATGGCTACACCTTC,TRBD1,TRBJ1-2,TRBV12-3/TRBV12-4,many
CASSDSLAGATYEQYF,TGTGCCAGCAGTGACTCCCTAGCGGGGGCGACCTACGAGCAGTACTTC,TRBD2,TRBJ2-7,TRBV6-1,few
CASSLSGRYEQYF,TGCGCCAGCAGCCTATCAGGGCGCTACGAGCAGTACTTC,NA,TRBJ2-7,TRBV4-1,few
CASSVDPGQFYEQYF,TGTGCCAGCAGCGTAGATCCGGGACAGTTCTACGAGCAGTACTTC,TRBD1,TRBJ2-7,TRBV9,many
CASKRSGDPYGYTF,TGCGCCAGCAAGCGGTCAGGGGACCCCTATGGCTACACCTTC,NA,TRBJ1-2,TRBV5-1,many
CASRQGHGYTF,TGTGCCAGCAGACAGGGCCATGGCTACACCTTC,NA,TRBJ1-2,TRBV2,few
CASSSDSQGIYGYTF,TGTGCCAGCAGCTCCGACTCCCAGGGAATCTATGGCTACACCTTC,NA,TRBJ1-2,TRBV27,many
CASSLTSGRYNEQFF,TGCGCCAGCAGCTTGACTAGCGGGAGGTACAATGAGCAGTTCTTC,TRBD2,TRBJ2-1,TRBV5-1,NA
CASSAPRAYTEAFF,TGTGCCAGCAGCGCACCCAGGGCTTACACTGAAGCTTTCTTT,NA,TRBJ1-1,TRBV4-2,NA
CSARDAPHTQYF,TGCAGTGCTAGAGATGCCCCACACACTCAGTACTTC,NA,TRBJ2-4,TRBV20-1,few
CASTSPRGASETQYF,TGTGCCAGCACCTCTCCCCGGGGAGCAAGTGAGACCCAGTACTTC,NA,TRBJ2-5,TRBV28,few
CSARSGGATGELFF,TGCAGTGCTAGAAGCGGGGGGGCCACCGGGGAGCTGTTTTTT,TRBD2,TRBJ2-2,TRBV20-1,NA
CASSLGTSGAYEQYF,TGTGCCAGCAGCCTGGGGACTAGCGGGGCCTACGAGCAGTACTTC,TRBD2,TRBJ2-7,TRBV12-3/TRBV12-4,many
CASSSQGAYEQYF,TGTGCCAGCAGTTCGCAGGGGGCCTACGAGCAGTACTTC,TRBD1,TRBJ2-7,TRBV12-3/TRBV12-4,many
CASAPGQGSNEQFF,TGCGCCAGCGCACCGGGACAGGGATCCAATGAGCAGTTCTTC,TRBD1,TRBJ2-1,TRBV5-1,many
CASSLNPSGNTGERFF,TGTGCCAGCAGCTTAAACCCTAGCGGGAACACCGGGGAGCGGTTTTTT,TRBD2,TRBJ2-2,TRBV7-9,NA
CASSLVTRESNYGYTF,TGTGCCAGCAGCTTAGTGACCAGGGAGTCTAACTATGGCTACACCTTC,NA,TRBJ1-2,TRBV7-9,many
CAWSQGERSNQPQHF,TGTGCCTGGAGTCAGGGAGAAAGGAGCAATCAGCCCCAGCATTTT,NA,TRBJ1-5,TRBV30,few
CSGSHRGGNTIYF,TGCAGCGGGTCACACAGGGGAGGAAACACCATATATTTT,TRBD1,TRBJ1-3,TRBV29-1,NA
CASSFEGGGSPLHF,TGCGCCAGCAGCTTCGAGGGTGGGGGTTCACCCCTCCACTTT,NA,TRBJ1-6,TRBV5-1,few